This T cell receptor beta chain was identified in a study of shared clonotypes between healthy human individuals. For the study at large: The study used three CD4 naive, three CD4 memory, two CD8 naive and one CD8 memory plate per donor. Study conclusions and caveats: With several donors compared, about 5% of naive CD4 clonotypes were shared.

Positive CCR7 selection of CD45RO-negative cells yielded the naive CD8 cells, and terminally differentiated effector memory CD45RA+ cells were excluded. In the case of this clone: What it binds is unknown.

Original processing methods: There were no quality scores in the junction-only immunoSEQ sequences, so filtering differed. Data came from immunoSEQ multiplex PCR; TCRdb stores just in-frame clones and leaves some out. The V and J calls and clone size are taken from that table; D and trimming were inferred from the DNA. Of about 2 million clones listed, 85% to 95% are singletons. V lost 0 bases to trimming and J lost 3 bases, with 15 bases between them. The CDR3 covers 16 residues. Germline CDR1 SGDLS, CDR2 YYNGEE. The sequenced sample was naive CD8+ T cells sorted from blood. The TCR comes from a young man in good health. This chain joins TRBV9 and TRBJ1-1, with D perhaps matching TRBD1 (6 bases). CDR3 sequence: CASSVEGEAMDTEAFF. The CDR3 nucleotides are TGTGCCAGCAGCGTAGAGGGGGAAGCCATGGACACTGAAGCTTTCTTT.